Following are 4 T cell receptor beta chains from one sample sequenced in a study of blood T cells in healthy people across ages. PCR was performed a second time for about 6 to 12 cycles using a sample-barcoded 5' primer and a J-beta primer mix. TCRdb re-called the 5' RACE reads through MiXCR, storing one row per CDR3 protein. The sample includes 540,000 or so distinct CDR3 sequences, 27% seen only once; the top ten take approximately 18%. Material: blood. The receptor source for this set is a woman aged 70-85 years in good health.

J is TRBJ1-1 and V is TRBV29-1; 9 nucleotides line up with TRBD1. Germline lookup yields CDR1 SQVTM and CDR2 ANQGSEA. V trimming: 7 bases; J trimming: 4 bases; junction bases outside the gene matches: 10. The CDR3 runs 14 residues. The CDR3 loop reads CSGGQGGWGTEAFF. As DNA, the CDR3 is TGCAGCGGGGGACAGGGAGGATGGGGCACTGAAGCTTTCTTT.

V is TRBV5-1 and J is TRBJ1-2; D unclear. The germline V gene has CDR1 SGHRS and CDR2 YFSETQ. Trimming shortened V by 3 bases and J by 0 bases, and 12 bases separated the two germline ends. The length of the CDR3 is 15 residues. CDR3 DNA sequence: TGCGCCAGCAGCTCAAGCCCGGGAGCTAACTATGGCTACACCTTC. Amino acid sequence: CASSSSPGANYGYTF.

A remark on this clonotype: At one of its ends the junction is not consistent with the germline gene, which may arise from a read error. CDR3 sequence: CASGVTVDSEAFF. In nucleotides, the CDR3 is TGCGCCAGCGGAGTTACCGTGGACAGTGAAGCTTTCTTT. V gene TRBV12-3 or TRBV12-4 combines with J gene TRBJ1-1; possible D gene TRBD1, 6 bases. This CDR3 spans 13 amino acids.

The J gene is TRBJ1-1, the V gene TRBV7-9; TRBD1 is a possible D gene (6 bases). Germline V gene lookup returns CDR1 SEHNR and CDR2 FQNEAQ (reference sequence). V dropped 3 bases and J dropped 6 bases, with 17 bases sitting between them. CDR3 length equals 15 residues. The CDR3: CASSLTGGGGAEAFF. The CDR3 region has the DNA TGTGCCAGCAGCTTGACAGGCGGCGGTGGTGCTGAAGCTTTCTTT.